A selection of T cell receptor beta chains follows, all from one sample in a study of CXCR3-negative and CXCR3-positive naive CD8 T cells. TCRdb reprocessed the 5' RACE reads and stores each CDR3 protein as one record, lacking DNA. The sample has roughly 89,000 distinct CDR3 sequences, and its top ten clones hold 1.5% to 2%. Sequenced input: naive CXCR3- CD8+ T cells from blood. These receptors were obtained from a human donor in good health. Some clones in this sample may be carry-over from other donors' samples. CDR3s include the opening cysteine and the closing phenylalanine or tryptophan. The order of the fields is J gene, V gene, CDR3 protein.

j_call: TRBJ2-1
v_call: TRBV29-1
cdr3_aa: CSVETRGPSQSYNEQFF

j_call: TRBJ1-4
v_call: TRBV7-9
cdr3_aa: CASSLPGTHYENEKLFF

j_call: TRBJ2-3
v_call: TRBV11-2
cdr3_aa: CASSSGGLGTDTQYF

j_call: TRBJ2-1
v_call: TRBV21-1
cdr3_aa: CASSKPSGSSTFYNEQFF

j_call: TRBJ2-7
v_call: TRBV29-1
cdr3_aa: CSVEGRAYEQYF

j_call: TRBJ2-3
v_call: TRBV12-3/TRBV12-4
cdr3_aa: CASTSMGGPTDTQYF

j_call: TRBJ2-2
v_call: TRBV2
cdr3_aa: CASTDESRPGELFF

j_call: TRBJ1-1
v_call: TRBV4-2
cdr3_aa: CASSPVLQGVNTEAFF

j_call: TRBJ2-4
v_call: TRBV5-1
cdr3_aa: CASSSLLTGTALAKNIQYF

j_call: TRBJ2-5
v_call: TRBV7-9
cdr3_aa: CASSVRGQETQYF

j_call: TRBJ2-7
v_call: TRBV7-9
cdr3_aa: CASSLQDEQYF

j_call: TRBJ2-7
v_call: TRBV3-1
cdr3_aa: CASSQVAGQYVGTTVYEQYF

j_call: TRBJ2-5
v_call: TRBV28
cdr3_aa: CASSWAGVGETQYF

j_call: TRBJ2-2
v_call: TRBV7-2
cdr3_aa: CASSLARDRVYTGELFF

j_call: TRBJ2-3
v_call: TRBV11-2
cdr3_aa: CASTWLAGAADTQYF

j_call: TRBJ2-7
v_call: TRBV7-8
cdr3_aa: CASSLVGRMGLYEQYF

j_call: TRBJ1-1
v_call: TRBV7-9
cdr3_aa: CASSLKVGLNTEAFF

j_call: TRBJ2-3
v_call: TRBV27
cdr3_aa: CASSSGQGALSDTQYF

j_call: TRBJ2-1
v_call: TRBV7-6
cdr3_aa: CASSSRGGGSYSEQFF

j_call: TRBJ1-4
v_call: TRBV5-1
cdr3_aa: CASSLTSGEKLFF